The T cell receptor (beta chain) under discussion was sequenced for a study of CD8+CD57+ T cells in acquired aplastic anemia. Genomic DNA templated the TCR beta VDJ and CDR3 profiling. TCRdb used MiXCR to reprocess the reads, holding one entry per CDR3 protein. The data show under 200,000 distinct CDR3 sequences, about 48% seen once. This clonotype was observed many times. In patients chosen for sequencing, flow cytometry had shown CD8+CD57+ cell expansion. Each patient gave a blood sample that was collected before any therapy had been received. Sequenced input: sorted CD4+, CD8+, or CD8+CD57+ T cells (not recorded which) from PBMCs. The origin of this receptor is a human donor with aplastic anemia.

CDR3 region: CASWTGNSPLHF. In nucleotides, the CDR3 is TGTGCCAGTTGGACGGGTAATTCACCCCTCCACTTT. The rearrangement links TRBV27 to TRBJ1-6, with D uncertain. This CDR3 comprises 12 residues. The germline V and J ends were trimmed by 9 bases and 6 bases, with 9 bases remaining between them. CDR1 is MNHEY and CDR2 is SMNVEV in the germline V gene (reference sequence).